This is a list of T cell receptor beta chains from one sample in a study of T cells in localized non-small cell lung cancer. Method: immunoSEQ multiplex PCR; TCRdb's copy keeps in-frame clones and lacks some. The sample consists of 3,100 or so clones, around 28% of them appearing once. The starting material was lung tumor tissue, obtained before any cancer treatment. The receptors here all came from a female donor at least 60 years old with stage I lung adenocarcinoma. CDR3s include the opening cysteine and the closing phenylalanine or tryptophan. A D gene is named only where the DNA matches it firmly. Rows may omit the clone size; those that give it use once, few, many or a size class.

j_call: TRBJ1-4
v_call: TRBV9
clone_size: few
d_call: NA
cdr3_aa: CASSRMNEKLFF
cdr3_nt: TGTGCCAGCAGCCGAATGAATGAAAAACTGTTTTTT

j_call: TRBJ1-4
v_call: TRBV6-8
clone_size: NA
d_call: NA
cdr3_aa: CASSYSGRSAEKLFF
cdr3_nt: TGTGCCAGCAGTTACTCGGGCAGATCAGCAGAAAAACTGTTTTTT

j_call: TRBJ1-3
v_call: TRBV11-3
clone_size: few
d_call: NA
cdr3_aa: CASSLSGGSSGNTIYF
cdr3_nt: TGTGCCAGCAGCTTATCCGGGGGAAGCTCTGGAAACACCATATATTTT

j_call: TRBJ1-2
v_call: TRBV11-3
clone_size: NA
d_call: NA
cdr3_aa: CASSWDLSNYGYTF
cdr3_nt: TGTGCCAGCAGCTGGGACCTCTCCAACTATGGCTACACCTTC

j_call: TRBJ2-7
v_call: TRBV5-8
clone_size: medium-sized
d_call: TRBD1
cdr3_aa: CASKGQGTYEQYF
cdr3_nt: TGTGCCAGCAAGGGACAGGGCACCTACGAGCAGTACTTC

j_call: TRBJ2-4
v_call: TRBV11-3
clone_size: NA
d_call: TRBD1
cdr3_aa: CASSLADRGGGKNIQYF
cdr3_nt: TGTGCCAGCAGCTTGGCGGACAGGGGCGGTGGGAAAAACATTCAGTACTTC

j_call: TRBJ2-7
v_call: TRBV18
clone_size: NA
d_call: NA
cdr3_aa: CASSMYFVREASYEQYF
cdr3_nt: TGTGCCAGCTCAATGTATTTTGTGAGGGAGGCCTCCTACGAGCAGTACTTC

j_call: TRBJ1-3
v_call: TRBV30
clone_size: NA
d_call: TRBD1
cdr3_aa: CAWRDRNTGNTIYF
cdr3_nt: TGTGCCTGGAGGGACAGGAATACTGGAAACACCATATATTTT

j_call: TRBJ1-6
v_call: TRBV30
clone_size: NA
d_call: NA
cdr3_aa: CAWSRGASSPLHF
cdr3_nt: TGTGCCTGGAGTAGGGGGGCTAGTTCACCCCTCCACTTT

j_call: TRBJ2-7
v_call: TRBV6-8
clone_size: few
d_call: NA
cdr3_aa: CASSPRGESYEQYF
cdr3_nt: TGTGCCAGCAGTCCCCGAGGTGAATCCTACGAGCAGTACTTC

j_call: TRBJ1-5
v_call: TRBV28
clone_size: NA
d_call: NA
cdr3_aa: CASSLSSGNQPQHF
cdr3_nt: TGTGCCAGCAGTTTATCCTCGGGGAATCAGCCCCAGCATTTT

j_call: TRBJ1-1
v_call: TRBV19
clone_size: NA
d_call: TRBD1
cdr3_aa: CASSGQGSTEAFF
cdr3_nt: TGTGCCAGCTCGGGACAGGGGAGCACTGAAGCTTTCTTT

j_call: TRBJ1-1
v_call: TRBV2
clone_size: NA
d_call: NA
cdr3_aa: CASSDRNTEAFF
cdr3_nt: TGTGCCAGCAGTGACAGAAACACTGAAGCTTTCTTT

j_call: TRBJ2-6
v_call: TRBV10-2
clone_size: NA
d_call: NA
cdr3_aa: CASSERQSGANVLTF
cdr3_nt: TGCGCCAGCAGTGAGCGGCAGTCTGGGGCCAACGTCCTGACTTTC

j_call: TRBJ2-1
v_call: TRBV2
clone_size: NA
d_call: NA
cdr3_aa: CASSEHPGYEQFF
cdr3_nt: TGTGCCAGCAGTGAACACCCAGGCTATGAGCAGTTCTTC

j_call: TRBJ1-1
v_call: TRBV4-1
clone_size: medium-sized
d_call: TRBD1
cdr3_aa: CASKETGTVDGAFF
cdr3_nt: TGCGCCAGCAAGGAAACCGGGACAGTTGACGGAGCTTTCTTT

j_call: TRBJ1-2
v_call: TRBV19
clone_size: NA
d_call: NA
cdr3_aa: CASSITVRVNYGYTF
cdr3_nt: TGTGCCAGTAGTATTACGGTCAGGGTCAACTATGGCTACACCTTC

j_call: TRBJ1-2
v_call: TRBV4-1
clone_size: NA
d_call: NA
cdr3_aa: CASSQEGVGDGYTF
cdr3_nt: TGCGCCAGCAGCCAAGAAGGAGTTGGTGACGGCTACACCTTC

j_call: TRBJ1-2
v_call: TRBV6-7
clone_size: large
d_call: NA
cdr3_aa: CASSPTSGYTF
cdr3_nt: TGTGCCAGCAGCCCAACGAGTGGCTACACCTTC

j_call: TRBJ2-7
v_call: TRBV6-8
clone_size: few
d_call: NA
cdr3_aa: CATYESISYEQYF
cdr3_nt: TGTGCCACCTACGAGTCGATCTCCTACGAGCAGTACTTC

j_call: TRBJ1-6
v_call: TRBV23-1
clone_size: NA
d_call: NA
cdr3_aa: CASRKRDKGESPLHF
cdr3_nt: TGCGCCAGCAGAAAACGGGACAAGGGAGAATCACCCCTCCACTTT

j_call: TRBJ1-1
v_call: TRBV30
clone_size: NA
d_call: NA
cdr3_aa: CAWILSGVGEAFF
cdr3_nt: TGTGCCTGGATCTTATCAGGGGTCGGCGAAGCTTTCTTT

j_call: TRBJ1-2
v_call: TRBV29-1
clone_size: NA
d_call: NA
cdr3_aa: CSVPTGSGNYGYTF
cdr3_nt: TGCAGCGTTCCCACGGGGAGTGGGAACTATGGCTACACCTTC

j_call: TRBJ1-2
v_call: TRBV6-8
clone_size: NA
d_call: NA
cdr3_aa: CASSRGGGGYTF
cdr3_nt: TGTGCCAGCAGCAGGGGCGGCGGGGGCTACACCTTC

j_call: TRBJ1-2
v_call: TRBV30
clone_size: NA
d_call: NA
cdr3_aa: CAWSVGTNYGYTF
cdr3_nt: TGTGCCTGGAGTGTTGGGACTAACTATGGCTACACCTTC

j_call: TRBJ2-1
v_call: TRBV6-8
clone_size: few
d_call: NA
cdr3_aa: CASSYGLENNEQFF
cdr3_nt: TGTGCCAGCAGTTACGGGCTAGAAAACAATGAGCAGTTCTTC

j_call: TRBJ1-4
v_call: TRBV6-8
clone_size: NA
d_call: NA
cdr3_aa: CASSYRAAEKLFF
cdr3_nt: TGTGCCAGCAGTTACCGTGCGGCTGAAAAACTGTTTTTT

j_call: TRBJ1-5
v_call: TRBV6-8
clone_size: medium-sized
d_call: NA
cdr3_aa: CAISAEGNQPQHF
cdr3_nt: TGTGCCATCAGTGCGGAGGGCAATCAGCCCCAGCATTTT

j_call: TRBJ2-6
v_call: TRBV5-1
clone_size: NA
d_call: NA
cdr3_aa: CASSRADGGANVLTF
cdr3_nt: TGCGCCAGCAGCCGCGCGGATGGTGGGGCCAACGTCCTGACTTTC

j_call: TRBJ2-7
v_call: TRBV19
clone_size: few
d_call: TRBD1
cdr3_aa: CASSIWGQGTYEQYF
cdr3_nt: TGTGCCAGTAGTATATGGGGACAGGGAACCTACGAGCAGTACTTC

j_call: TRBJ2-5
v_call: TRBV6-8
clone_size: NA
d_call: NA
cdr3_aa: CASRTSRRETQYF
cdr3_nt: TGTGCCAGCAGGACGTCCCGGCGAGAGACCCAGTACTTC

j_call: TRBJ2-1
v_call: TRBV30
clone_size: NA
d_call: NA
cdr3_aa: CAWEQGRVEQFF
cdr3_nt: TGTGCCTGGGAACAGGGGAGGGTTGAGCAGTTCTTC

j_call: TRBJ1-3
v_call: TRBV5-1
clone_size: NA
d_call: NA
cdr3_aa: CASSRGPDSGNTIYF
cdr3_nt: TGCGCCAGCAGCCGTGGACCCGACTCTGGAAACACCATATATTTT

j_call: TRBJ1-6
v_call: TRBV30
clone_size: medium-sized
d_call: NA
cdr3_aa: CAMSSSYNSPLHF
cdr3_nt: TGTGCTATGAGTAGCTCCTATAATTCACCCCTCCACTTT

j_call: TRBJ1-1
v_call: TRBV4-1
clone_size: few
d_call: NA
cdr3_aa: CASSSRAGESTEAFF
cdr3_nt: TGCGCCAGCAGCTCTAGGGCGGGGGAGAGCACTGAAGCTTTCTTT

j_call: TRBJ1-1
v_call: TRBV19
clone_size: NA
d_call: NA
cdr3_aa: CASKPERTEAFF
cdr3_nt: TGTGCCAGTAAACCAGAACGAACTGAAGCTTTCTTT

j_call: TRBJ1-2
v_call: TRBV2
clone_size: few
d_call: NA
cdr3_aa: CASPILKGRIDYGYTF
cdr3_nt: TGTGCCAGCCCTATCTTAAAGGGCAGGATCGACTATGGCTACACCTTC

j_call: TRBJ2-7
v_call: TRBV18
clone_size: large
d_call: TRBD1
cdr3_aa: CASSKGALSYEQYF
cdr3_nt: TGTGCCAGCTCAAAGGGGGCCCTCTCCTACGAGCAGTACTTC

j_call: TRBJ1-2
v_call: TRBV11-3
clone_size: few
d_call: TRBD1
cdr3_aa: CASSVTAGQGFGYTF
cdr3_nt: TGTGCCAGCAGCGTAACCGCCGGACAGGGTTTCGGCTACACCTTC

j_call: TRBJ1-2
v_call: TRBV11-3
clone_size: medium-sized
d_call: NA
cdr3_aa: CASSVRDGSFNYGYTF
cdr3_nt: TGTGCCAGCAGCGTACGGGACGGAAGTTTTAACTATGGCTACACCTTC

j_call: TRBJ1-6
v_call: TRBV19
clone_size: NA
d_call: TRBD1
cdr3_aa: CASSMVGTGTSLHF
cdr3_nt: TGTGCCAGTAGTATGGTAGGGACAGGTACATCCCTCCACTTT

j_call: TRBJ1-2
v_call: TRBV9
clone_size: NA
d_call: TRBD1
cdr3_aa: CASSVLGTGNYGYTF
cdr3_nt: TGTGCCAGCAGCGTCTTGGGGACAGGGAACTATGGCTACACCTTC